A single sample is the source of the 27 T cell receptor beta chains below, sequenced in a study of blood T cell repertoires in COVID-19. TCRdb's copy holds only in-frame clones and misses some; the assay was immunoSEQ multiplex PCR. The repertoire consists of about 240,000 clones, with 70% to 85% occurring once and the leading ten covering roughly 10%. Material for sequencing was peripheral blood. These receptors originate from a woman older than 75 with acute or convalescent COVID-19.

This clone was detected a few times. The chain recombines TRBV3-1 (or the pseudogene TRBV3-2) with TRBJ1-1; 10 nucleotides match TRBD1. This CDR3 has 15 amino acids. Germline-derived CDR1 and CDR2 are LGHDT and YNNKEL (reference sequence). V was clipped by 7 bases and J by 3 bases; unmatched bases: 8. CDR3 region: CASIRQGARDTEAFF. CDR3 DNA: TGTGCCAGCATTCGACAGGGGGCTCGGGACACTGAAGCTTTCTTT.

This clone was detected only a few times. The CDR3 loop is CATSATGTGTHEQYF. The CDR3 coding sequence is TGTGCCACCAGTGCGACCGGGACAGGGACCCACGAGCAGTACTTC. This chain links TRBV24-1 with TRBJ2-7, with 9 bases matching TRBD1. Per the germline V gene, CDR1 is KGHDR and CDR2 is SFDVKD. The J segment lost 5 bases and the V segment lost 5 bases, leaving 9 bases of the junction unmatched. The CDR3 extends over 15 amino acids.

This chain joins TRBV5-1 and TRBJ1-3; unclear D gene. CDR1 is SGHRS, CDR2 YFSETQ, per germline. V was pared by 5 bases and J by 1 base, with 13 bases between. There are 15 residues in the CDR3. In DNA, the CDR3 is TGCGCCAGCAGTTCGACCGGACTATCTGGAAACACCATATATTTT. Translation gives CASSSTGLSGNTIYF.

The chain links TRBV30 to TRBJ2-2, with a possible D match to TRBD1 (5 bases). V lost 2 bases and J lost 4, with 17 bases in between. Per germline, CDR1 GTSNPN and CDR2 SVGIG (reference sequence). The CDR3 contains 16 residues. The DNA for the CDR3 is TGTGCCTGGAGTTCCGGGTCGTCAGGGCTCACCGGGGAGCTGTTTTTT. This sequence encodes CAWSSGSSGLTGELFF.

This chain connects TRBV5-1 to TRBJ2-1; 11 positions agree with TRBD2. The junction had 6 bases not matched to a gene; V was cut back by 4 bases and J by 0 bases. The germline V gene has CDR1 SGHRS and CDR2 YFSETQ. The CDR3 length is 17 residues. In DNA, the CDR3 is TGCGCCAGCAGCAAGGGGACTAGCGGCTTCTCCTACAATGAGCAGTTCTTC. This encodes CASSKGTSGFSYNEQFF. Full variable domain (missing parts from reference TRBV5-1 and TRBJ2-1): KAGVTQTPRYLIKTRGQQVTLSCSPISGHRSVSWYQQTPGQGLQFLFEYFSETQRNKGNFPGRFSGRQFSNSRSEMNVSTLELGDSALYLCASSKGTSGFSYNEQFFGPGTRLTVL.

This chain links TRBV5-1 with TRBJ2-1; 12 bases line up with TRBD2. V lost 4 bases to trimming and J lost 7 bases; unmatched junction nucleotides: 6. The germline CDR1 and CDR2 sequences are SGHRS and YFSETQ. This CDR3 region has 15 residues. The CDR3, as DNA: TGCGCCAGCAGCATTCTAGCGGGGGGGCGGAATGAGCAGTTCTTC. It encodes CASSILAGGRNEQFF.

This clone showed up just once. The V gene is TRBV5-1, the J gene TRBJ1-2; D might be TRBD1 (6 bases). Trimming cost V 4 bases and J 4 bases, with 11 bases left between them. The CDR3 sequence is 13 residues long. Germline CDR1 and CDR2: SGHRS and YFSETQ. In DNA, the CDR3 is TGCGCCAGCAGCCCGGACAGATCCTATGGCTACACCTTC. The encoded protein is CASSPDRSYGYTF.

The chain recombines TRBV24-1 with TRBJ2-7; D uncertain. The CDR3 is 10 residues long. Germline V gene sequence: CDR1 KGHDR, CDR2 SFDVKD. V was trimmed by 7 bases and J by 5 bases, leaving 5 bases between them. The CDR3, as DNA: TGTGCCACCAGACATCACGAGCAGTACTTC. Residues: CATRHHEQYF.

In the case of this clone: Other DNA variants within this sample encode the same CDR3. CDR3 sequence (DNA): TGCGCCAGCAGCCCGGGGACAGGGGGCGCGAATCAGCCCCAGCATTTT. This translates into CASSPGTGGANQPQHF. This rearrangement joins TRBV4-1 to TRBJ1-5, with TRBD1 matching over 12 bases. The CDR3 runs to 16 residues. With V trimmed by 4 bases and J by 4 bases, 5 bases remained unmatched. Per the germline V gene, CDR1 is MGHRA and CDR2 is YSYEKL.

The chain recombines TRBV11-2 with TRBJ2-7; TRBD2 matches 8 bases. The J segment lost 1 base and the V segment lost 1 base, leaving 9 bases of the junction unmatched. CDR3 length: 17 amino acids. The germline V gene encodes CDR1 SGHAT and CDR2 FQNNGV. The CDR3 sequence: CASSLGSGGTYSYEQYF. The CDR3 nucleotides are TGTGCCAGCAGCTTAGGTTCGGGGGGGACATATTCCTACGAGCAGTACTTC. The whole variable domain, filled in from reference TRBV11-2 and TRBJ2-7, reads EAGVAQSPRYKIIEKRQSVAFWCNPISGHATLYWYQQILGQGPKLLIQFQNNGVVDDSQLPKDRFSAERLKGVDSTLKIQPAKLEDSAVYLCASSLGSGGTYSYEQYFGPGTRLTVT.

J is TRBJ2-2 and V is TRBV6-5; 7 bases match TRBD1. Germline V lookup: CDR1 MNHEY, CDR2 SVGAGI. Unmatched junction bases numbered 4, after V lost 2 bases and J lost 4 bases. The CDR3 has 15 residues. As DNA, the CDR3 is TGTGCCAGCAGTTACAGGGGGCAAAGCACCGGGGAGCTGTTTTTT. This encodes CASSYRGQSTGELFF.

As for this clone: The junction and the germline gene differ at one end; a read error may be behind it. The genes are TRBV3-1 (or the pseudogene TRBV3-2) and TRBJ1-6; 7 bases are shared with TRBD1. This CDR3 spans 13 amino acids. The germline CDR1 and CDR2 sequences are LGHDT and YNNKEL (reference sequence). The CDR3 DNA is TGTGCCAGCAGCCAAGCAGCCGGGACAGCCACCAACTTT. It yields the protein CASSQAAGTATNF.

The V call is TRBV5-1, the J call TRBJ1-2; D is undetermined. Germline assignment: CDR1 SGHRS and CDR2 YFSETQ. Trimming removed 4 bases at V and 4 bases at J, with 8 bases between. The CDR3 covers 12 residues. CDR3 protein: CASSQDTYGYTF. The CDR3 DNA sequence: TGCGCCAGCAGCCAAGACACCTATGGCTACACCTTC. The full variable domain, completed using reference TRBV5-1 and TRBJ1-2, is KAGVTQTPRYLIKTRGQQVTLSCSPISGHRSVSWYQQTPGQGLQFLFEYFSETQRNKGNFPGRFSGRQFSNSRSEMNVSTLELGDSALYLCASSQDTYGYTFGSGTRLTVV.

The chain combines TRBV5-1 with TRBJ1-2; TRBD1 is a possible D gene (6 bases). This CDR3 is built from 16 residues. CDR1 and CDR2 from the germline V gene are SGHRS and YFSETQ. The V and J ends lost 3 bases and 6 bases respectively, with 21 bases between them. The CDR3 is CASSSQGGGGDHGYTF. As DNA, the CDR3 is TGCGCCAGCAGCTCCCAGGGAGGGGGGGGAGACCATGGCTACACCTTC.

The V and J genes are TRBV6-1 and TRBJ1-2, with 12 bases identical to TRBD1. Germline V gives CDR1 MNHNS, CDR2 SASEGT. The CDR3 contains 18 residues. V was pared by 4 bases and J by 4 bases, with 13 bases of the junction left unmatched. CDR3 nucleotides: TGTGCCAGCAGTGGAGGGACAGGGGGCGTACCGGGGGGCTATGGCTACACCTTC. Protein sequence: CASSGGTGGVPGGYGYTF.

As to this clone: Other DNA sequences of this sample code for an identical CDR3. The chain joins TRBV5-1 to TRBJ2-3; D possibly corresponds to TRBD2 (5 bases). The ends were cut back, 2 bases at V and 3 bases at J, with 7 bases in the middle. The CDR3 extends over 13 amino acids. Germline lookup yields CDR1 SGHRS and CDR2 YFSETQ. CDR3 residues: CASSFPGTDTQYF. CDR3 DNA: TGCGCCAGCAGCTTTCCGGGGACAGATACGCAGTATTTT.

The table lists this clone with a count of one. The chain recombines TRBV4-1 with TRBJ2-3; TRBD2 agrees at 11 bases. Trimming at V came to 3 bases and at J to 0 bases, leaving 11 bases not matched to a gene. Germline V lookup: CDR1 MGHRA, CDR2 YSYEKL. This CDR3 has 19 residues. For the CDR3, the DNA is TGCGCCAGCAGCCAGCCGGAGACTAGCGGGGTAACTAGCACAGATACGCAGTATTTT. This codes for CASSQPETSGVTSTDTQYF.

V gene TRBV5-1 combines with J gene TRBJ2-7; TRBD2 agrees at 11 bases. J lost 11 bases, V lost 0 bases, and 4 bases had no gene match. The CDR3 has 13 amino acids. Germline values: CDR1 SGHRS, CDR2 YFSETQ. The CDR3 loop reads CASSLAGLAGEYF. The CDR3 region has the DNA TGCGCCAGCAGCTTGGCCGGACTAGCGGGCGAGTACTTC.

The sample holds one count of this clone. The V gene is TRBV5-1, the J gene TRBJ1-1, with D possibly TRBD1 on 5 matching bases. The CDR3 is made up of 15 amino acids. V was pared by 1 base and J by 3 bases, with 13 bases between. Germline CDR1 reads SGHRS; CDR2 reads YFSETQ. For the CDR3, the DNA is TGCGCCAGCAGCTTGACAGGCCTACGGGACACTGAAGCTTTCTTT. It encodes CASSLTGLRDTEAFF.

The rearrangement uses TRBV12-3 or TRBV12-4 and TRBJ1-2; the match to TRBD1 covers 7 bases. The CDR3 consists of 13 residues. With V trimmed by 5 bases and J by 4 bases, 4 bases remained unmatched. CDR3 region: CASSRQGTYGYTF. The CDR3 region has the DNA TGTGCCAGCAGTAGACAGGGCACCTATGGCTACACCTTC.

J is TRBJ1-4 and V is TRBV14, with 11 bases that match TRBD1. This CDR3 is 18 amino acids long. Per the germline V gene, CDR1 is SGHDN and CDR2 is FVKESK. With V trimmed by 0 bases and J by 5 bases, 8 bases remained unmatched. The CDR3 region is CASSQDGQGARGNEKLFF. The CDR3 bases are TGTGCCAGCAGCCAAGATGGACAGGGGGCGCGAGGAAATGAAAAACTGTTTTTT. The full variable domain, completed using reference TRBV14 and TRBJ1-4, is EAGVTQFPSHSVIEKGQTVTLRCDPISGHDNLYWYRRVMGKEIKFLLHFVKESKQDESGMPNNRFLAERTGGTYSTLKVQPAELEDSGVYFCASSQDGQGARGNEKLFFGSGTQLSVL.

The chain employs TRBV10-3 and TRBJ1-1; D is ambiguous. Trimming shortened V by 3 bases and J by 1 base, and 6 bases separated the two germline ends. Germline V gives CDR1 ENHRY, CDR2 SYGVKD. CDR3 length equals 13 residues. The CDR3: CAISDRGNTEAFF. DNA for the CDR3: TGTGCCATCAGTGACCGGGGGAACACTGAAGCTTTCTTT.

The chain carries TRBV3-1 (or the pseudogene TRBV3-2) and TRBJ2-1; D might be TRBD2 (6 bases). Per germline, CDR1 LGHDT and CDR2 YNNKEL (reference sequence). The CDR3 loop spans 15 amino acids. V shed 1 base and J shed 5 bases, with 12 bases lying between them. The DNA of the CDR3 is TGTGCCAGCAGCCAAGTAAACGGGGGACACAATGAGCAGTTCTTC. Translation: CASSQVNGGHNEQFF.

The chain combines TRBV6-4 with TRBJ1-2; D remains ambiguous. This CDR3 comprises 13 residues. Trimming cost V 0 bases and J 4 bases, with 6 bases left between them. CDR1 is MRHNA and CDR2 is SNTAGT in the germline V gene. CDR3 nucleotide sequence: TGTGCCAGCAGTGACTCCGAGGGCTATGGCTACACCTTC. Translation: CASSDSEGYGYTF.

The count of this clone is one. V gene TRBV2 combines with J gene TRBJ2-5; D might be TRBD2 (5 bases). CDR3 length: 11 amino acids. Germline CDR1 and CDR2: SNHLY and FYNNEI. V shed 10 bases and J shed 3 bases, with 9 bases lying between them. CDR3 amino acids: CATGVEETQYF. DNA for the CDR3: TGTGCCACCGGGGTAGAAGAGACCCAGTACTTC. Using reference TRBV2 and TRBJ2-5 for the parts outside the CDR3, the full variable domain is EPEVTQTPSHQVTQMGQEVILRCVPISNHLYFYWYRQILGQKVEFLVSFYNNEISEKSEIFDDQFSVERPDGSNFTLKIRSTKLEDSAMYFCATGVEETQYFGPGTRLLVL.

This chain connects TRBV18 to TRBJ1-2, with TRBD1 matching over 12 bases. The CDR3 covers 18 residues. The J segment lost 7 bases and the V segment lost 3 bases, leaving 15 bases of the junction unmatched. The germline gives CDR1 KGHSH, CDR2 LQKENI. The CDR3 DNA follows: TGTGCCAGCTCACCGAAAGCATCCGGGACAGGGGGCTCCCTTGGCTACACCTTC. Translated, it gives CASSPKASGTGGSLGYTF.

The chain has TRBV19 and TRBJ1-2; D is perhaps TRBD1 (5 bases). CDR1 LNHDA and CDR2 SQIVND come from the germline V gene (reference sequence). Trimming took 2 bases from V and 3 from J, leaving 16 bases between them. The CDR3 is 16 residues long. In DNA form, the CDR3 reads TGTGCCAGTAGTATAAGGATCGGAAAAGGGGACTATGGCTACACCTTC. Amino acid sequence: CASSIRIGKGDYGYTF.